These 11 T cell receptor beta chains were all obtained from the same sample, sequenced in a study of breast tumors, draining lymph nodes, adjacent tissues. TCRdb reanalysed the multiplex PCR reads using MiXCR and keeps one entry per CDR3 protein. The repertoire holds around 110,000 distinct CDR3 sequences, less than 40% seen once, with approximately 5.2% in the top ten. Axillary draining lymph nodes of breast cancer patients supplied the node samples. Sequenced sample: axillary lymph node tissue. The receptors were sampled from a female donor with breast cancer. Some clones in this sample may be carry-over from other donors' samples.

This clonotype has a count of ten or more. The rearrangement links TRBV9 to TRBJ1-6; 8 bases align to TRBD1. This CDR3 is built from 15 residues. The germline CDR1 and CDR2 sequences are SGDLS and YYNGEE. Losses at the gene ends were 3 bases for V and 7 bases for J; bases not matched to a gene: 6. Here the CDR3 reads CASSGTGGRNSPLHF. DNA for the CDR3: TGTGCCAGCAGCGGAACAGGGGGACGAAATTCACCCCTCCACTTT. Looking up the rest from reference TRBV9 and TRBJ1-6 gives the full variable domain: DSGVTQTPKHLITATGQRVTLRCSPRSGDLSVYWYQQSLDQGLQFLIQYYNGEERAKGNILERFSAQQFPDLHSELNLSSLELGDSALYFCASSGTGGRNSPLHFGNGTRLTVT.

This clonotype was observed many times. This chain connects TRBV6-1 to TRBJ1-5, with D uncertain. Trimming cost V 5 bases and J 7 bases, with 18 bases left between them. The CDR3 consists of 15 residues. Germline V gene sequence: CDR1 MNHNS, CDR2 SASEGT. CDR3 sequence reads: CASSYHPGSVQPQHF. DNA for the CDR3: TGTGCCAGCAGTTATCATCCGGGATCAGTCCAGCCCCAGCATTTT.

The chain couples TRBV5-1 to TRBJ1-5; D possibly corresponds to TRBD1 (6 bases). Germline CDR1 is SGHRS and CDR2 is YFSETQ. CDR3 length equals 13 residues. V was shortened by 2 bases and J by 4 bases, with 7 bases between the two germline ends. The CDR3 nucleotides read TGCGCCAGCAGCTTTGACAGGAATCAGCCCCAGCATTTT. Amino acids: CASSFDRNQPQHF.

This clonotype came up many times. V usage is TRBV6-5 and J usage is TRBJ2-1; the match to TRBD2 covers 7 bases. Trimming took 6 bases from V and 0 from J; bases not matched to a gene: 5. This CDR3 has 15 amino acids. CDR1 MNHEY and CDR2 SVGAGI come from the germline V gene. CDR3 nucleotides: TGTGCCAGCAGACTAGCGCTCAGCTCCTACAATGAGCAGTTCTTC. Amino acids: CASRLALSSYNEQFF.

The chain links TRBV7-9 to TRBJ2-3; tentative D call: TRBD1 (9 bases). This CDR3 has 15 amino acids. Germline CDR1 is SEHNR and CDR2 is FQNEAQ (reference sequence). V lost 5 bases, J lost 5 bases, and 17 bases lay in between. The CDR3 sequence is CASSRDRAGGDTQYF. The CDR3 DNA reads TGTGCCAGCAGCCGGGACAGGGCGGGAGGAGATACGCAGTATTTT.

This clonotype was observed at least ten times. The rearrangement joins TRBV4-1 to TRBJ2-2, with TRBD1 matching 10 bases. The ends lost 6 bases at V and 5 bases at J; junction bases unmatched: 6. CDR1 is MGHRA, CDR2 YSYEKL, per germline. The CDR3 has 15 amino acids. CDR3 loop: CASRRQGARTGELFF. CDR3 nucleotide sequence: TGCGCCAGCAGACGACAGGGGGCAAGGACCGGGGAGCTGTTTTTT.

This clonotype came up many times. This sequence joins TRBV5-5 and TRBJ2-1, with 7 bases that match TRBD2. In germline, CDR1 is SGHKS, CDR2 YYEKEE (reference sequence). Trimming cost V 5 bases and J 0 bases; bases outside gene matches: 5. The CDR3 extends over 15 amino acids. The chain's CDR3 is CASSPTSSSYNEQFF. The DNA for the CDR3 is TGTGCCAGCAGTCCGACTAGCTCCTCCTACAATGAGCAGTTCTTC.

The chain couples TRBV29-1 to TRBJ2-7, with D perhaps TRBD2 (7 bases). The CDR3 covers 13 residues. Germline V gives CDR1 SQVTM, CDR2 ANQGSEA. The V gene lost 7 bases and the J gene lost 11 bases, with 24 bases spanning the gap. The CDR3 reads CSGGACGDYQKYF. In DNA form, the CDR3 reads TGCAGCGGGGGGGCTTGCGGGGACTACCAGAAGTACTTC.

This clonotype was recorded at least ten times. V usage is TRBV18 and J usage is TRBJ2-7; TRBD1 is a possible D gene (6 bases). From germline, CDR1 is KGHSH and CDR2 LQKENI. Trimming took 2 bases from V and 0 from J, leaving 11 bases between them. This CDR3 has 15 residues. CDR3 sequence reads: CASSPDRRSSYEQYF. The CDR3, as DNA: TGTGCCAGCTCACCAGACAGGAGGAGCTCCTACGAGCAGTACTTC.

This clonotype appeared many times. The V and J genes are TRBV20-1 and TRBJ2-1, with D possibly TRBD1 on 6 matching bases. CDR1 and CDR2 from the germline V gene are DFQATT and SNEGSKA (reference sequence). The ends were cut back, 1 base at V and 9 bases at J, with 7 bases in the middle. The CDR3 extends over 11 amino acids. The CDR3 sequence: CSARVRGEQFF. The CDR3 DNA sequence: TGCAGTGCTAGAGTCAGGGGTGAGCAGTTCTTC.

This clonotype was recorded at least ten times. V is TRBV7-9 and J is TRBJ2-3, with 12 bases lining up with TRBD2. The J segment lost 2 bases and the V segment lost 3 bases, leaving 9 bases of the junction unmatched. This CDR3 has 18 residues. CDR1 and CDR2 (germline): SEHNR, FQNEAQ (reference sequence). The CDR3 sequence is CASSLGAASGGVTDTQYF. The CDR3 region has the DNA TGTGCCAGCAGCTTGGGAGCGGCTAGCGGGGGGGTCACAGATACGCAGTATTTT.